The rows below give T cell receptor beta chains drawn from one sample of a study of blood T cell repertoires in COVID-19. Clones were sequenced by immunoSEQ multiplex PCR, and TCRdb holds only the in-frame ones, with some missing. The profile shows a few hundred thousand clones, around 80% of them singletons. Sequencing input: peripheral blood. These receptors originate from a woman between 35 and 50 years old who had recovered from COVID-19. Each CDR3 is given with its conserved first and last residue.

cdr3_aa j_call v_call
CASSQNTEAFF TRBJ1-1 TRBV13
CASSLQSNQPQHF TRBJ1-5 TRBV7-2
CASSPGTGGSEQFF TRBJ2-1 TRBV3-1/TRBV3-2
CASSTDRGWDEQYF TRBJ2-7 TRBV7-2
CASTSSADTQYF TRBJ2-3 TRBV3-1/TRBV3-2
CASSYSAAGPSYEQYF TRBJ2-7 TRBV6-5
CASNPTVNTEAFF TRBJ1-1 TRBV5-8
CASSLGGGRTTEAFF TRBJ1-1 TRBV27
CASSRLIGDRPINEQFF TRBJ2-1 TRBV14
CASGLTTDLGYTF TRBJ1-2 TRBV12-5
CASSSPTGVYEQYF TRBJ2-7 TRBV28
CASSRTGVANTIYF TRBJ1-3 TRBV6-5
CASSMRGNTEAFF TRBJ1-1 TRBV19
CASSISSFDTQYF TRBJ2-3 TRBV19
CASSPEAGYEQYF TRBJ2-7 TRBV18